This is a list of T cell receptor beta chains from one sample in a study of cytomegalovirus exposure and HLA in healthy donors. Sequencing was performed with immunoSEQ multiplex PCR; in TCRdb, only in-frame clones are kept and a portion is missing. The table lists 110,000 or so clones, around 69% of them singletons, with approximately 16% in the top ten. Sample: PBMCs. The receptors shown here come from a man over 45 in good health and CMV-seropositive. CDR3s include the opening cysteine and the closing phenylalanine or tryptophan. The D gene is left open where the match is weak. Expanded clones are given a class, and other clones once, few, many or no size at all.

d_call	clone_size	v_call	j_call	cdr3_aa	cdr3_nt
TRBD1	NA	TRBV28	TRBJ1-5	CASSPDRGVRQPQHF	TGTGCCAGCAGCCCGGACAGGGGCGTTCGTCAGCCCCAGCATTTT
NA	few	TRBV19	TRBJ1-3	CASQASGGLYGNTIYF	TGTGCCAGCCAGGCTTCGGGGGGCCTGTATGGAAACACCATATATTTT
NA	NA	TRBV6-6	TRBJ2-3	CASLRNSLTDTQYF	TGTGCCAGCCTCCGGAACAGCCTCACAGATACGCAGTATTTT
NA	once	TRBV7-2	TRBJ2-2	CASSSSYTGELFF	TGTGCCAGCAGCTCGAGCTACACCGGGGAGCTGTTTTTT
NA	NA	TRBV5-6	TRBJ2-7	CASSFSRGYEQYF	TGTGCCAGCAGCTTCTCCAGGGGCTACGAGCAGTACTTC
NA	NA	TRBV6-6	TRBJ1-1	CASSYGGGYTEAFF	TGTGCCAGCAGTTACGGCGGGGGGTACACTGAAGCTTTCTTT
TRBD2	NA	TRBV7-2	TRBJ2-7	CASSLASGASYEQYF	TGTGCCAGCAGCTTAGCTAGCGGGGCATCCTACGAGCAGTACTTC
TRBD1	once	TRBV5-6	TRBJ1-5	CASSFYQGGNQPQHF	TGTGCCAGCAGCTTTTATCAGGGGGGCAATCAGCCCCAGCATTTT
TRBD2	NA	TRBV10-3	TRBJ2-5	CAINTGASGNQETQYF	TGTGCCATCAATACGGGGGCTAGCGGGAACCAAGAGACCCAGTACTTC
TRBD1	NA	TRBV6-1	TRBJ2-7	CASSGFPGQGSSYEQYF	TGTGCCAGCAGTGGTTTCCCGGGACAGGGATCCTCCTACGAGCAGTACTTC
NA	few	TRBV19	TRBJ1-2	CASTIWGLGGGYTF	TGTGCCAGTACCATCTGGGGCCTCGGGGGTGGCTACACCTTC
TRBD1	NA	TRBV19	TRBJ2-5	CASSIDQATGRETQYF	TGTGCCAGTAGTATAGATCAGGCGACAGGGAGAGAGACCCAGTACTTC
NA	NA	TRBV7-9	TRBJ2-7	CASSLVGGLYEQYF	TGTGCCAGCAGCTTAGTAGGAGGCCTCTACGAGCAGTACTTC
NA	NA	TRBV7-6	TRBJ2-1	CASSLGAGDYNEQFF	TGTGCCAGCAGCTTAGGCGCGGGTGACTACAATGAGCAGTTCTTC
TRBD1	NA	TRBV5-1	TRBJ1-4	CASSSGQVLEKLFF	TGCGCCAGCAGCTCGGGACAGGTACTTGAAAAACTGTTTTTT
NA	NA	TRBV7-9	TRBJ1-1	CASSLGGIGLNTEAFF	TGTGCCAGCAGCTTAGGTGGAATTGGGCTGAACACTGAAGCTTTCTTT
NA	NA	TRBV5-5	TRBJ1-1	CASSYTGRDTEAFF	TGTGCCAGCAGCTATACAGGGAGGGACACTGAAGCTTTCTTT
TRBD1	NA	TRBV7-2	TRBJ1-2	CASSPTGGYGYTF	TGTGCCAGCAGCCCGACAGGGGGTTATGGCTACACCTTC
TRBD2	NA	TRBV10-2	TRBJ2-5	CASSVPSGSPQYF	TGCGCCAGCAGTGTTCCTAGCGGCAGCCCTCAGTACTTC
TRBD1	NA	TRBV28	TRBJ1-2	CASSVRTGGGYGYTF	TGTGCCAGCAGTGTAAGGACAGGGGGGGGATATGGCTACACCTTC
NA	NA	TRBV13	TRBJ1-3	CASSLGRGSRNTIYF	TGTGCCAGTAGCTTGGGGCGGGGGTCACGGAACACCATATATTTT
TRBD1	NA	TRBV4-3	TRBJ1-2	CASSQGQAASRYGYTF	TGCGCCAGCAGCCAGGGACAGGCAGCGTCTAGATATGGCTACACCTTC
NA	NA	TRBV19	TRBJ1-5	CASRLFRFSGDNSNQPQHF	TGTGCCAGTAGATTATTCCGTTTCTCCGGGGACAACAGCAATCAGCCCCAGCATTTT
NA	NA	TRBV15	TRBJ1-2	CATSRDIAQGYGYTF	TGTGCCACCAGCAGAGATATTGCACAGGGCTATGGCTACACCTTC
NA	few	TRBV2	TRBJ2-3	CASSDNRYLNTDTQYF	TGTGCCAGCAGTGATAACCGGTACCTTAACACAGATACGCAGTATTTT
TRBD1	NA	TRBV29-1	TRBJ2-1	CSGIPGQGTNEQFF	TGCAGCGGTATACCGGGACAGGGTACCAATGAGCAGTTCTTC
NA	NA	TRBV9	TRBJ2-2	CASNPRGANTGELFF	TGTGCCAGCAACCCCAGGGGCGCGAACACCGGGGAGCTGTTTTTT
TRBD2	NA	TRBV27	TRBJ2-1	CASSWRGFDDEQFF	TGTGCCAGCAGTTGGCGGGGGTTCGACGATGAGCAGTTCTTC
NA	NA	TRBV6-5	TRBJ2-7	CASSYQAGYEQYF	TGTGCCAGCAGTTACCAAGCGGGCTACGAGCAGTACTTC
NA	NA	TRBV5-1	TRBJ1-6	CASSPSWRSSYNSPLHF	TGCGCCAGCAGCCCAAGTTGGAGGAGCTCCTATAATTCACCCCTCCACTTT
NA	NA	TRBV28	TRBJ1-2	CASGFHPGSNYGYTF	TGTGCCAGCGGATTCCACCCGGGGAGTAACTATGGCTACACCTTC
NA	NA	TRBV6-5	TRBJ1-4	CASSTSATNEKLFF	TGTGCCAGCAGCACAAGTGCAACTAATGAAAAACTGTTTTTT
NA	NA	TRBV7-2	TRBJ1-3	CASSPKGYSGNTIYF	TGTGCCAGCAGCCCGAAGGGGTACTCTGGAAACACCATATATTTT
NA	NA	TRBV18	TRBJ1-6	CASSPEVSSRSPLHF	TGTGCCAGCTCACCGGAGGTCTCCTCCCGTTCACCCCTCCACTTT
TRBD1	NA	TRBV15	TRBJ1-6	CATSREPPGTDYSPLHF	TGTGCCACCAGCAGAGAACCCCCCGGGACAGACTATTCACCCCTCCACTTT
NA	NA	TRBV10-3	TRBJ2-3	CAISVHPIGTDTQYF	TGTGCCATCAGTGTTCACCCCATCGGGACAGATACGCAGTATTTT
TRBD1	NA	TRBV6-1	TRBJ2-3	CASERQGAGTDTQYF	TGTGCCAGCGAAAGACAGGGTGCTGGCACAGATACGCAGTATTTT
NA	NA	TRBV27	TRBJ2-6	CASSSSGANVLTF	TGTGCCAGCAGCTCCTCTGGGGCCAACGTCCTGACTTTC
TRBD2	NA	TRBV5-8	TRBJ2-3	CASSSGLAGSPDTQYF	TGTGCCAGCAGCTCTGGACTAGCGGGGAGCCCAGATACGCAGTATTTT
NA	NA	TRBV2	TRBJ2-7	CASTGQSWVGERYF	TGTGCCAGCACCGGACAATCGTGGGTCGGCGAGCGGTACTTC
NA	NA	TRBV7-7	TRBJ2-7	CASSLAQGGEQYF	TGTGCTAGCAGCTTAGCCCAAGGGGGTGAGCAGTACTTC
NA	NA	TRBV5-6	TRBJ2-7	CASSPWGVAGANYEQYF	TGTGCCAGCAGCCCCTGGGGTGTGGCGGGCGCGAACTACGAGCAGTACTTC
TRBD1	few	TRBV7-2	TRBJ1-2	CASSYWTGTPYGYTF	TGTGCCAGCAGCTACTGGACAGGGACCCCCTATGGCTACACCTTC
NA	NA	TRBV6-1	TRBJ1-2	CASSEAGGVGGYTF	TGTGCCAGCAGTGAAGCGGGGGGAGTCGGGGGCTACACCTTC
TRBD2	few	TRBV7-9	TRBJ2-5	CASSLTSSGSGGETQYF	TGTGCCAGCAGCCTAACTAGTAGCGGGAGCGGCGGAGAGACCCAGTACTTC
NA	NA	TRBV2	TRBJ2-2	CASSARDTGELFF	TGTGCCAGCAGTGCCAGGGATACCGGGGAGCTGTTTTTT
TRBD1	NA	TRBV5-1	TRBJ1-6	CASSLGQVDNSPLHF	TGCGCCAGCAGCCTGGGACAGGTTGATAATTCACCCCTCCACTTT
NA	once	TRBV9	TRBJ2-7	CASSPTQGQLSSYEQYF	TGTGCCAGCAGCCCCACCCAAGGACAGCTTAGCTCCTACGAGCAGTACTTC
TRBD1	NA	TRBV6-6	TRBJ1-4	CASSYSGTGSEKLFF	TGTGCCAGCAGTTACTCCGGGACAGGGAGTGAAAAACTGTTTTTT
NA	NA	TRBV5-4	TRBJ2-7	CASSPGLSPYEQYF	TGTGCCAGCAGCCCTGGACTCTCCCCCTACGAGCAGTACTTC
TRBD2	NA	TRBV29-1	TRBJ2-1	CSTRLAGVPSSYNEQFF	TGCAGCACTCGACTAGCGGGAGTTCCAAGCTCCTACAATGAGCAGTTCTTC
NA	NA	TRBV21-1	TRBJ1-4	CASSKACATNEKLFF	TGTGCCAGCAGCAAAGCCTGTGCAACTAATGAAAAACTGTTTTTT
NA	NA	TRBV6-5	TRBJ2-3	CASRSDNTDTQYF	TGTGCCAGCAGATCCGACAACACAGATACGCAGTATTTT
NA	NA	TRBV27	TRBJ1-2	CASSSGEFHGYTF	TGTGCCAGCAGTTCAGGGGAATTCCATGGCTACACCTTC
TRBD2	NA	TRBV7-4	TRBJ2-5	CASSFGRGYRLAGEGKTQYF	TGTGCCAGCAGCTTCGGACGAGGTTATAGACTAGCGGGAGAGGGGAAGACCCAGTACTTC